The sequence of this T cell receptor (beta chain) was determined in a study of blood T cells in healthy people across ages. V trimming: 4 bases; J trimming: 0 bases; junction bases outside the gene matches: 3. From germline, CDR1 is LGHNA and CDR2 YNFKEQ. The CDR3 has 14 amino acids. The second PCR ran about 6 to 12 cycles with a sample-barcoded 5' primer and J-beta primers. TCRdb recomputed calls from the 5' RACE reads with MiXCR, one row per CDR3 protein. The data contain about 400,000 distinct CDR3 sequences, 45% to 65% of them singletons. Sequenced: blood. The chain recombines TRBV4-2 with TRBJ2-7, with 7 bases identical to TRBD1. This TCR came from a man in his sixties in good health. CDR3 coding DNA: TGTGCCAGCAGCCGGGACAGCCTCTCCTACGAGCAGTACTTC. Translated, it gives CASSRDSLSYEQYF.